These 16 T cell receptor beta chains were all obtained from the same sample, sequenced in a study of metastatic and nonmetastatic thyroid tumors. TCRdb re-analyzed the PCR reads through MiXCR. The sample comprises about 25,000 clones, approximately 24% of which are singletons, and over 6.5% rests with the top ten. No patient received treatment before thyroid surgery. Source material: blood. The receptors derive from a female donor with papillary thyroid cancer or a benign thyroid nodule (not recorded which). Some clones in this sample may be carry-over from other donors' samples.

This clone came up many times. V gene TRBV28 combines with J gene TRBJ1-1; possibly TRBD1 for D (6 bases). The CDR3 runs to 10 residues. Trimming pared 6 bases from V and 8 bases from J, leaving 7 bases between. CDR1 and CDR2 from the germline V gene are MDHEN and SYDVKM. CDR3 sequence (DNA): TGTGCCAGCAGCGACAGGGAAGCTTTCTTT. Translated: CASSDREAFF.

In this sample, this clone turned up many times. The chain carries TRBV12-3 or TRBV12-4 and TRBJ1-5, with D possibly matching TRBD1 (5 bases). The V gene lost 3 bases and the J gene lost 2 bases, with 14 bases spanning the gap. The CDR3 runs to 16 residues. DNA of the CDR3: TGTGCCAGCAGTTTTGGTATAGGGGCCGGCAATCAGCCCCAGCATTTT. It is translated as CASSFGIGAGNQPQHF.

The table lists this clone with many counts. The V gene is TRBV20-1, the J gene TRBJ2-1; 8 bases match TRBD2. The CDR3 runs to 16 residues. Germline V gene data show CDR1 as DFQATT and CDR2 as SNEGSKA (reference sequence). The CDR3 sequence: CSYTSGSYWAYNEQFF. The CDR3 DNA reads as TGCAGCTACACCAGCGGGAGTTACTGGGCCTACAATGAGCAGTTCTTC.

Comment on this clone: A read error may produce the germline difference seen at one junction end. The chain carries TRBV5-1 and TRBJ1-2, with D perhaps matching TRBD1 (5 bases). Germline V gives CDR1 SGHRS, CDR2 YFSETQ. The CDR3 length is 9 residues. The CDR3, as DNA: TGCGCCAGCCTGTGGGGCTACACTTTC. It specifies CASLWGYTF.

The chain is built from TRBV10-3 and TRBJ2-2, with D perhaps matching TRBD2 (6 bases). Germline CDR1 is ENHRY and CDR2 is SYGVKD. V shed 6 bases and J shed 0 bases, with 14 bases lying between them. The CDR3 loop spans 16 amino acids. CDR3 bases: TGTGCCATCAGCCCTCTTAGCGGATCGAACACCGGGGAGCTGTTTTTT. Translating gives CAISPLSGSNTGELFF.

This clone is medium-sized (0.01 to 0.1%). This chain joins TRBV6-5 and TRBJ2-7; D is unclear. This CDR3 is built from 15 residues. Trimming pared 0 bases from V and 2 bases from J, leaving 11 bases between. CDR1 is MNHEY, CDR2 SVGAGI, per germline. CDR3 sequence reads: CASSYSIVPTYEQYF. CDR3 in DNA: TGTGCCAGCAGTTACTCGATCGTCCCGACCTACGAGCAGTACTTC.

This clone was detected ten times or more. Other nucleotide sequences from this sample produce the same CDR3. This sequence joins TRBV7-6 and TRBJ2-5, with TRBD2 matching over 11 bases. Germline values: CDR1 SGHVS, CDR2 FNYEAQ. With V trimmed by 5 bases and J by 5 bases, 7 bases remained unmatched. This CDR3 spans 15 amino acids. CDR3 amino acids: CASSPLAGGGETQYF. DNA of the CDR3: TGTGCCAGCAGCCCCCTAGCGGGGGGTGGGGAGACCCAGTACTTC.

This clone has a handful of counts. The chain combines TRBV29-1 with TRBJ1-5; D ambiguous. The germline V gene has CDR1 SQVTM and CDR2 ANQGSEA. V was pared by 4 bases and J by 0 bases, with 7 bases between. This CDR3 is built from 13 residues. The DNA for the CDR3 is TGCAGCGTTGCGGATTATAGCAATCAGCCCCAGCATTTT. Its protein product is CSVADYSNQPQHF.

This clone was observed at least ten times. V and J are TRBV28 and TRBJ1-4; D is perhaps TRBD1 (5 bases). CDR3 length equals 17 residues. Germline assignment: CDR1 MDHEN and CDR2 SYDVKM. The V end lost 3 bases, the J end lost 1 base, and 15 bases lay between the germline ends. CDR3 sequence: CASSFSPQVLTNEKLFF. Here the CDR3 DNA reads TGTGCCAGCAGTTTTTCCCCACAGGTCTTAACTAATGAAAAACTGTTTTTT.

This clone was recorded many times. V is TRBV15 and J is TRBJ2-5, with TRBD2 matching over 7 bases. This CDR3 has 14 residues. With V trimmed by 7 bases and J by 1 base, 6 bases remained unmatched. Germline V lookup: CDR1 LNHNV, CDR2 YYDKDF (reference sequence). CDR3 residues: CATKGAGFQETQYF. The CDR3 coding sequence is TGTGCCACCAAGGGAGCGGGATTCCAAGAGACCCAGTACTTC.

This clone was counted at least ten times. Since a much larger clone is just one base distant, this may be a read error. Other nucleotide sequences from this sample produce the same CDR3. V is TRBV2 and J is TRBJ2-7; D ambiguous. Germline V gene sequence: CDR1 SNHLY, CDR2 FYNNEI. The CDR3 loop spans 12 amino acids. V lost 3 bases, J lost 2 bases, and 5 bases lay in between. In DNA form, the CDR3 reads TGTGCCAGCAGTGAGAACACCTACGAGCAGTACTTC. Translated: CASSENTYEQYF.

This clone was picked up many times. The rearrangement uses TRBV12-3 or TRBV12-4 and TRBJ1-4; D not certain. The CDR3 totals 14 residues. The V and J ends lost 3 bases and 8 bases respectively, with 13 bases between them. CDR3 residues: CASSLEGGREKLFF. In DNA, the CDR3 is TGTGCCAGCAGTTTGGAGGGTGGGCGAGAAAAACTGTTTTTT.

This clone was found many times. The chain employs TRBV7-6 and TRBJ2-7; maybe TRBD2 (6 bases). Germline V CDR1 and CDR2: SGHVS, FNYEAQ. Trimming left V 1 base short and J 2 bases short, with 12 bases between. This CDR3 region has 15 residues. The CDR3 protein is CASSLGGVGTYEQYF. Written as DNA, the CDR3 is TGTGCCAGCAGCTTAGGGGGGGTGGGGACCTACGAGCAGTACTTC. The variable domain in full, with the rest retrieved from reference TRBV7-6 and TRBJ2-7, is GAGVSQSPRYKVTKRGQDVALRCDPISGHVSLYWYRQALGQGPEFLTYFNYEAQQDKSGLPNDRFSAERPEGSISTLTIQRTEQRDSAMYRCASSLGGVGTYEQYFGPGTRLTVT.

This clone showed up many times. V usage is TRBV18 and J usage is TRBJ2-2; 11 bases map to TRBD1. CDR1 is KGHSH, CDR2 LQKENI, per germline. Trimming at V came to 3 bases and at J to 6 bases, leaving 9 bases not matched to a gene. The CDR3 sequence is 17 residues long. CDR3 DNA sequence: TGTGCCAGCTCACCGAGAGGAGGACAGGGGGCGTCCGGGGAGCTGTTTTTT. This translates into CASSPRGGQGASGELFF.

The chain employs TRBV6-1 and TRBJ1-5, with D tentatively TRBD1 (5 bases). CDR1 MNHNS and CDR2 SASEGT come from the germline V gene. This CDR3 region has 15 residues. Trimming shortened V by 5 bases and J by 5 bases, and 16 bases separated the two germline ends. The CDR3 spells CASSSTAEGYQPQHF. CDR3 DNA: TGTGCCAGCAGTTCGACAGCCGAAGGCTATCAGCCCCAGCATTTT.

This clone was counted only a few times. The CDR3 DNA reads TGTGCCAGCAGCTCAGAATCCTACGAGCAGTACTTC. This sequence encodes CASSSESYEQYF. The chain recombines TRBV7-9 with TRBJ2-7; D gene uncertain. Trimming cost V 4 bases and J 1 base, with 5 bases left between them. Germline CDR1 and CDR2: SEHNR and FQNEAQ (reference sequence). The CDR3 runs to 12 residues.